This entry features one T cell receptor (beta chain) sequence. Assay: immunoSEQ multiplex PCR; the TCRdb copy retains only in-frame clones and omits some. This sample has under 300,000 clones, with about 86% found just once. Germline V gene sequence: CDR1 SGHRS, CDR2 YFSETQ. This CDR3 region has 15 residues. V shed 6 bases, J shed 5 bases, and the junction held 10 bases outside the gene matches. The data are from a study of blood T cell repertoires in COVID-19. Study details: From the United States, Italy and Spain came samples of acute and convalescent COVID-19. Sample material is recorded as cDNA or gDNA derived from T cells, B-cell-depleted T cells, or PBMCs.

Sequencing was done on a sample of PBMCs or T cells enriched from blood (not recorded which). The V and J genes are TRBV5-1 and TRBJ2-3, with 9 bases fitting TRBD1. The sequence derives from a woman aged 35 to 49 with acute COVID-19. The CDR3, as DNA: TGCGCCAGCACTCTGGACAGGGGTTTAGGAGATACGCAGTATTTT. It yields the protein CASTLDRGLGDTQYF.